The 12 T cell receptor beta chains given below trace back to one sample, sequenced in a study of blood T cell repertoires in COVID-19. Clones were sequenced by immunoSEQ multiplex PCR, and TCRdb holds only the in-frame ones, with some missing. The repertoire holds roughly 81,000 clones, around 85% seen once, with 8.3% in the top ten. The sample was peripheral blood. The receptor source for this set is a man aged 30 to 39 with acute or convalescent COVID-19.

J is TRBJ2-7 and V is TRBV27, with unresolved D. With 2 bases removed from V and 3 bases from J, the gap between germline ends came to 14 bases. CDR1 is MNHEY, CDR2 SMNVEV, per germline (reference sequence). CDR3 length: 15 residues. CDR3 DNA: TGTGCCAGCAGTTTAGGTCCGCCTTCTAACTACGAGCAGTACTTC. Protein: CASSLGPPSNYEQYF.

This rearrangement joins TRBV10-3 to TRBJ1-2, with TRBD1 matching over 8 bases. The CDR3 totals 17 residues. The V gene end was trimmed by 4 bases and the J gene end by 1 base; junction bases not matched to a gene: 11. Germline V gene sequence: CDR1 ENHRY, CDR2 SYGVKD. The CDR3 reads CAISALDRGVFNYGYTF. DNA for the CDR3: TGTGCCATCAGTGCCCTAGACAGGGGAGTCTTTAACTATGGCTACACCTTC.

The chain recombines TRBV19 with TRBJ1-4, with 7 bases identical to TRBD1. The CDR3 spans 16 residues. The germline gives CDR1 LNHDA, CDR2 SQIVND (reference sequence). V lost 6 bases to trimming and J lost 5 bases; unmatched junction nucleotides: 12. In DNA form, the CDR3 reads TGTGCCAGTAGCGGACAGGTCGGCCGCGGAAATGAAAAACTGTTTTTT. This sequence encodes CASSGQVGRGNEKLFF.

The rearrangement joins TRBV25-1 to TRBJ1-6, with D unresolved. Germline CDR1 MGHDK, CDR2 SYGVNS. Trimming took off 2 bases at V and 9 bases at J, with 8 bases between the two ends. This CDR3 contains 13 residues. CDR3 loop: CASSERPGSPLHF. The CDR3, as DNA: TGTGCCAGCAGTGAACGGCCGGGTTCACCCCTCCACTTT.

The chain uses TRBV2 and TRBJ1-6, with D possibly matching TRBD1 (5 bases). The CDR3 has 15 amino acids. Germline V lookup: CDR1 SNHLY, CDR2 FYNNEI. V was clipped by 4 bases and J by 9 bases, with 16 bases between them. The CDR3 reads CASSVGQGGGSPLHF. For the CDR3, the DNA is TGTGCCAGCAGTGTCGGGCAGGGCGGGGGTTCACCCCTCCACTTT.

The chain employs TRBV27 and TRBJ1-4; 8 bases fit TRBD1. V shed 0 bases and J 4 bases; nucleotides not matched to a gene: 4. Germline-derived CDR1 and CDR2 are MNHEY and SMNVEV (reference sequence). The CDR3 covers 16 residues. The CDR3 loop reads CASSLSWTGINEKLFF. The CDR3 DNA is TGTGCCAGCAGTTTATCCTGGACAGGGATTAATGAAAAACTGTTTTTT.

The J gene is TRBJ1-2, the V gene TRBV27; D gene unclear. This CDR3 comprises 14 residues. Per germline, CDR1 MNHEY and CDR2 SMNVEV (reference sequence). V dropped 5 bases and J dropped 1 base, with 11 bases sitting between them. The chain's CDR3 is CASSLRQFNYGYTF. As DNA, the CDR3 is TGTGCCAGCAGTCTCCGACAATTTAACTATGGCTACACCTTC.

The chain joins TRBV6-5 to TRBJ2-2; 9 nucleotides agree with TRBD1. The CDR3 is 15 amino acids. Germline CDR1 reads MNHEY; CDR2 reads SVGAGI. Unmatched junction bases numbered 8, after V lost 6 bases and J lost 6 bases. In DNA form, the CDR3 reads TGTGCCAGCAGGCCGGGACAGGGAGCCGCCGGGGAGCTGTTTTTT. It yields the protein CASRPGQGAAGELFF.

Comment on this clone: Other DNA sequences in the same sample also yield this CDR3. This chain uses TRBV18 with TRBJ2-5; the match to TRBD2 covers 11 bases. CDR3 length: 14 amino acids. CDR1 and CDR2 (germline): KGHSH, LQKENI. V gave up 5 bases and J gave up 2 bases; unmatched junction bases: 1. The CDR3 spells CASSGTSGQETQYF. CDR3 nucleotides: TGTGCCAGCTCAGGGACTAGCGGTCAAGAGACCCAGTACTTC.

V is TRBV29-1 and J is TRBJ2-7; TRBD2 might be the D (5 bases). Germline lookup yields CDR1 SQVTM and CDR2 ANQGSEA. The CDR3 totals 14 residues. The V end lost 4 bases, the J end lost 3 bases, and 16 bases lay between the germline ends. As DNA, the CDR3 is TGCAGCGTTGTAAGGGTGGGAGACTTCTACGAGCAGTACTTC. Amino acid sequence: CSVVRVGDFYEQYF.

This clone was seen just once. The CDR3 nucleotides read TGTGCCAGCAGCTTGGACAGTGACTACGAGCAGTACTTC. This translates into CASSLDSDYEQYF. This sequence joins TRBV5-6 and TRBJ2-7; D gene uncertain. The CDR3 covers 13 residues. The V end lost 0 bases, the J end lost 3 bases, and 7 bases lay between the germline ends. Germline V gives CDR1 SGHDT, CDR2 YYEEEE.

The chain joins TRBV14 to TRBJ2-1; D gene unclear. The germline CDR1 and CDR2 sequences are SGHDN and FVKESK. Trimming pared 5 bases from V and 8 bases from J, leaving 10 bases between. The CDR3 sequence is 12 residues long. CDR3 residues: CASSSHGDEQFF. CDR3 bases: TGTGCCAGCAGCTCCCACGGTGATGAGCAGTTCTTC.